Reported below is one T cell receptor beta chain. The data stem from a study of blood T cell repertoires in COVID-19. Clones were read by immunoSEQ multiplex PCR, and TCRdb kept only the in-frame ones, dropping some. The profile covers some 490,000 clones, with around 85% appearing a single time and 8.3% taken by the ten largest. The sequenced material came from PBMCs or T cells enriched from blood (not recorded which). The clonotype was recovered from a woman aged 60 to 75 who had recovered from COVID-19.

The DNA of the CDR3 is TGTGCCAGTAGCGAAACGGGGAATCAGCCCCAGCATTTT. Amino acids: CASSETGNQPQHF. This chain links TRBV19 with TRBJ1-5, with D unclear. CDR3 length equals 13 residues. V was pared by 6 bases and J by 4 bases, with 10 bases between. Germline V gene data show CDR1 as LNHDA and CDR2 as SQIVND (reference sequence).